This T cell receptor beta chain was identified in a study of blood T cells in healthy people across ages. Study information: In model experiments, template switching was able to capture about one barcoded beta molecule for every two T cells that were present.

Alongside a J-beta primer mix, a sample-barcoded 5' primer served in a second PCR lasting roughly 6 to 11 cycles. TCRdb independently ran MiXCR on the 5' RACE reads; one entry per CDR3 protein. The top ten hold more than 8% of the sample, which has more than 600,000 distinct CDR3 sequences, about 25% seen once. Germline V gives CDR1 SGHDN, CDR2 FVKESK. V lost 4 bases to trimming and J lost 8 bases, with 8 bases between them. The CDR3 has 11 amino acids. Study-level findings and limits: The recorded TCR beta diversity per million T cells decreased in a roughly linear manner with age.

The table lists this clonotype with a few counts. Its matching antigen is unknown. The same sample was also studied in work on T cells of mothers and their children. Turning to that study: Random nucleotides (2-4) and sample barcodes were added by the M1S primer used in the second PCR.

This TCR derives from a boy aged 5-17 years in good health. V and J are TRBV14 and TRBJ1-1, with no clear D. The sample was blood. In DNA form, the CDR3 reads TGTGCCAGCAGCCGAGCATCCGAAGCTTTCTTT. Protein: CASSRASEAFF.